This T cell receptor (beta chain) was profiled in a study of cytomegalovirus exposure and HLA in healthy donors. Trimming removed 3 bases at V and 5 bases at J, with 13 bases between. Germline CDR1 is SGDLS and CDR2 is YYNGEE. The CDR3 covers 14 residues. The PCR contained 60 Vbeta and 13 Jbeta primers. TCRdb keeps only in-frame clones here, not all; method: immunoSEQ multiplex PCR. The table has approximately 130,000 clones, approximately 85% seen once. This TCR was sampled from a woman aged 30 to 39 in good health and CMV-seropositive. Sequenced input: PBMCs. The V gene is TRBV9, the J gene TRBJ2-3; possible D gene TRBD2, 7 bases. The CDR3 coding sequence is TGTGCCAGCAGCGAGGGGGGGTGGGGAGATACGCAGTATTTT. Translated: CASSEGGWGDTQYF. Complete variable domain (other parts from reference TRBV9 and TRBJ2-3): DSGVTQTPKHLITATGQRVTLRCSPRSGDLSVYWYQQSLDQGLQFLIQYYNGEERAKGNILERFSAQQFPDLHSELNLSSLELGDSALYFCASSEGGWGDTQYFGPGTRLTVL.